Listed below are T cell receptor beta chains from one sample, sequenced in a study of T cells in Graves' hyperthyroidism and ophthalmopathy. MiXCR, applied by TCRdb to the multiplex PCR reads, yields one record per CDR3 protein. The repertoire holds a few hundred thousand distinct CDR3 sequences, with 15% to 18% as singletons. The sequenced material came from blood. The receptor source for this set is a woman in her 30s with Graves' hyperthyroidism. CDR3s include the opening cysteine and the closing phenylalanine or tryptophan. The D gene is left open where the match is weak. Clone size appears in some rows only: once, few, many, or a class for an expanded clone.

NA	once	TRBV6-9	TRBJ1-2	CASSYTLGSSGDGYTF	TGTGCCAGCAGTTACACCCTCGGGTCATCAGGCGATGGCTACACCTTC
NA	NA	TRBV12-3/TRBV12-4	TRBJ1-6	CASSLGAGSLLHF	TGTGCCAGCAGTTTAGGGGCTGGTTCACTCCTCCACTTT
NA	NA	TRBV14	TRBJ2-4	CASSQASQRNIQYF	TGTGCCAGCAGCCAAGCCTCACAGAGGAACATTCAGTACTTC
TRBD1	many	TRBV7-2	TRBJ1-5	CASSPRDREGQPQHF	TGTGCCAGCAGCCCGCGAGACAGGGAAGGACAGCCCCAGCATTTT
NA	many	TRBV11-2	TRBJ2-1	CASMRDVWGLEQFF	TGTGCCAGCATGCGAGACGTATGGGGGCTCGAGCAGTTCTTC
NA	many	TRBV5-8	TRBJ1-1	CASSLLGGRNTEAFF	TGTGCCAGCAGCTTGCTGGGGGGCCGAAACACTGAAGCTTTCTTT
TRBD1	few	TRBV5-1	TRBJ2-3	CASSLGDRDTDTQYF	TGCGCCAGCAGCTTGGGGGACAGGGATACAGATACGCAGTATTTT
TRBD1	few	TRBV27	TRBJ2-3	CASSLYNRGGTDTQYF	TGTGCCAGCAGTTTATACAACAGGGGGGGCACAGATACGCAGTATTTT
TRBD1	NA	TRBV27	TRBJ1-2	CASGTGGGYTF	TGTGCCAGCGGAACAGGGGGTGGCTACACCTTC
NA	many	TRBV9	TRBJ2-3	CASSEQGFADTQYF	TGTGCCAGCAGCGAACAGGGATTTGCAGATACGCAGTATTTT
TRBD1	many	TRBV29-1	TRBJ2-7	CSFRRTGSYEQYF	TGCAGTTTTCGAAGGACAGGATCCTACGAGCAGTACTTC
TRBD1	few	TRBV5-6	TRBJ2-1	CASSSNRGRSYNEQFF	TGTGCCAGCAGCTCGAACAGGGGGCGCTCCTACAATGAGCAGTTCTTC
NA	once	TRBV9	TRBJ2-1	CASSVSGFYNEQFF	TGTGCCAGCAGCGTAAGCGGGTTCTACAATGAGCAGTTCTTC
NA	many	TRBV20-1	TRBJ2-1	CSARRYLSYNEQFF	TGCAGTGCTAGAAGATATCTATCCTACAATGAGCAGTTCTTC
TRBD1	once	TRBV2	TRBJ1-6	CASRGDRVKSPLHF	TGTGCCAGCAGGGGGGACAGGGTAAAATCACCCCTCCACTTT
NA	many	TRBV7-9	TRBJ1-1	CASSLAEGEAFF	TGTGCCAGCAGCTTAGCGGAGGGAGAAGCTTTCTTT
NA	many	TRBV11-2	TRBJ2-3	CASSVIAFPSQYF	TGTGCCAGCAGCGTTATAGCATTCCCTTCGCAGTATTTT
TRBD1	many	TRBV7-2	TRBJ2-5	CASSLEGQGAQTQYF	TGTGCCAGCAGCTTAGAAGGACAGGGGGCACAGACCCAGTACTTC
NA	many	TRBV7-3	TRBJ2-1	CASSPGTEIHNEQFF	TGTGCCAGCAGCCCCGGGACCGAAATCCACAATGAGCAGTTCTTC
NA	few	TRBV4-1	TRBJ2-1	CASSQVGGSKQFF	TGCGCCAGCAGCCAAGTGGGTGGGTCAAAGCAGTTCTTC
NA	many	TRBV7-9	TRBJ2-5	CASSPTGNRGETQYF	TGTGCCAGCAGCCCTACAGGGAATCGAGGAGAGACCCAGTACTTC
TRBD1	NA	TRBV6-9	TRBJ2-6	CASSYPGTGGYGANVLTF	TGTGCCAGCAGTTACCCCGGGACAGGGGGCTATGGGGCCAACGTCCTGACTTTC
TRBD2	NA	TRBV4-3	TRBJ2-2	CASSQGTSRTGELFF	TGCGCCAGCAGCCAAGGGACTAGCCGAACCGGGGAGCTGTTTTTT
NA	NA	TRBV5-1	TRBJ2-6	CASGPSGANVLTF	TGCGCCAGCGGCCCCTCTGGGGCCAACGTCCTGACTTTC
TRBD2	few	TRBV7-8	TRBJ2-1	CASSSGTSGVYNEQSF	TGTGCCAGCAGCAGTGGGACTAGCGGAGTTTACAATGAGCAGTCCTTC
TRBD2	many	TRBV10-1	TRBJ2-3	CASSEPQLAGVVGTDTQYF	TGCGCCAGCAGTGAGCCTCAATTGGCGGGAGTGGTAGGCACAGATACGCAGTATTTT
TRBD1	many	TRBV12-3/TRBV12-4	TRBJ2-1	CASSFLRTGVGSSYNEQFF	TGTGCCAGCAGTTTTTTGAGGACAGGGGTCGGTAGCTCCTACAATGAGCAGTTCTTC
NA	few	TRBV12-3/TRBV12-4	TRBJ2-7	CASRLGPLGEQYF	TGTGCCAGCAGACTCGGACCTTTGGGCGAGCAGTACTTC
TRBD1	NA	TRBV6-1	TRBJ1-1	CASSHPTGGRDTEAFF	TGTGCCAGCAGTCATCCGACAGGGGGAAGGGACACTGAAGCTTTCTTT
NA	NA	TRBV19	TRBJ1-1	CASSISGVGTEAFF	TGTGCCAGTAGTATTTCCGGTGTTGGCACTGAAGCTTTCTTT
NA	NA	TRBV19	TRBJ1-2	CASSAGTDYGYTF	TGTGCCAGTAGCGCCGGGACTGACTATGGCTACACCTTC
NA	many	TRBV12-3/TRBV12-4	TRBJ2-6	CASSLGVSGANVLTF	TGTGCCAGCAGTTTAGGGGTCTCTGGGGCCAACGTCCTGACTTTC
NA	once	TRBV12-3/TRBV12-4	TRBJ1-5	CASSLRPGLGHSNQPQHF	TGTGCCAGCAGTTTAAGGCCAGGCCTCGGCCATAGCAATCAGCCCCAGCATTTT
NA	NA	TRBV6-2/TRBV6-3	TRBJ2-1	CASSHSTVLQSNEQFF	TGTGCCAGCAGTCACTCCACAGTGCTGCAATCCAATGAGCAGTTCTTC
TRBD1	NA	TRBV6-1	TRBJ2-7	CASSSGTVVFEQYF	TGTGCCAGCAGCTCCGGGACAGTCGTTTTTGAGCAGTACTTC
NA	many	TRBV28	TRBJ2-1	CASTNGGRNEQFF	TGTGCCAGCACAAATGGAGGGCGCAATGAGCAGTTCTTC
TRBD1	many	TRBV28	TRBJ1-2	CASSPAGQGVLNYGYTF	TGTGCCAGCAGTCCTGCGGGACAGGGAGTTCTTAACTATGGCTACACCTTC
NA	many	TRBV18	TRBJ2-3	CASSPPGTDTQYF	TGTGCCAGCTCACCACCAGGAACAGATACGCAGTATTTT
NA	many	TRBV6-1	TRBJ2-7	CASRGGGAGYEQYF	TGTGCCAGCAGGGGGGGAGGAGCAGGCTACGAGCAGTACTTC
TRBD2	few	TRBV12-5	TRBJ2-1	CASAPGLAVNNEQFF	TGTGCTAGTGCCCCCGGACTAGCGGTAAACAATGAGCAGTTCTTC
NA	few	TRBV6-1	TRBJ1-3	CASSESSGNTIYF	TGTGCCAGCAGTGAGAGCTCTGGAAACACCATATATTTT
NA	many	TRBV3-1	TRBJ2-1	CASSQDARRGLGQFF	TGTGCCAGCAGCCAAGATGCCCGAAGGGGACTGGGGCAGTTCTTC
TRBD1	many	TRBV28	TRBJ1-5	CASSKTGQGNQPQHF	TGTGCCAGCAGTAAAACGGGACAGGGGAATCAGCCCCAGCATTTT
NA	many	TRBV6-1	TRBJ1-2	CASSYFPNNYGYTF	TGTGCCAGCAGTTATTTTCCGAATAACTATGGCTACACCTTC
NA	NA	TRBV20-1	TRBJ2-5	CSARGPDLQETQYF	TGCAGTGCTAGAGGTCCCGACCTCCAAGAGACCCAGTACTTC
NA	once	TRBV4-1	TRBJ1-2	CASSHVRRPPNYGYTF	TGCGCCAGCAGCCATGTCCGCAGGCCACCTAACTATGGCTACACCTTC
NA	many	TRBV3-1	TRBJ1-1	CASSQEKGRCVF	TGTGCCAGCAGCCAAGAAAAGGGGCGGTGTGTCTTT
TRBD1	many	TRBV12-3/TRBV12-4	TRBJ1-5	CASSLRGDRVVGSNQPQHF	TGTGCCAGCAGTTTACGAGGGGACAGGGTTGTGGGTAGCAATCAGCCCCAGCATTTT
TRBD2	few	TRBV9	TRBJ2-7	CASSVDLASGTYEQYF	TGTGCCAGCAGCGTAGACCTCGCTAGCGGGACCTACGAGCAGTACTTC
TRBD2	many	TRBV27	TRBJ2-1	CASNTGTSRGNEQFF	TGTGCCAGCAACACCGGGACTAGCAGGGGCAATGAGCAGTTCTTC
NA	few	TRBV6-5	TRBJ2-7	CASSYSVQAYSYEQYF	TGTGCCAGCAGTTACTCGGTCCAGGCCTACTCCTACGAGCAGTACTTC
TRBD2	NA	TRBV5-4	TRBJ2-1	CAISRTSGTTDLFF	TGTGCCATCAGCCGAACTAGCGGGACTACTGACTTGTTCTTC
TRBD1	NA	TRBV11-2	TRBJ1-6	CASSLRGQGNSPLHF	TGTGCCAGCAGCTTACGCGGACAGGGAAATTCACCCCTCCACTTT
NA	few	TRBV6-2/TRBV6-3	TRBJ1-1	CASPSTEAFF	TGTGCCAGCCCCTCTACTGAAGCTTTCTTT
TRBD2	many	TRBV5-1	TRBJ2-1	CASSFLLSGRLHNEQFF	TGCGCCAGCAGCTTTCTCCTTAGCGGGAGGTTGCACAATGAGCAGTTCTTC
NA	many	TRBV7-2	TRBJ2-7	CASSLFTGNYEQYF	TGTGCCAGCAGCTTATTTACAGGGAACTACGAGCAGTACTTC
NA	NA	TRBV6-1	TRBJ2-1	CASCLGRFYDEQFF	TGTGCCAGCTGCCTGGGGCGTTTCTACGATGAGCAGTTCTTC
NA	many	TRBV7-2	TRBJ1-2	CASSLGAEYGYTF	TGTGCCAGCAGCTTAGGGGCAGAATATGGCTACACCTTC
NA	few	TRBV18	TRBJ2-7	CASSPGKLANYEQYF	TGTGCCAGCTCGCCTGGTAAATTGGCGAACTACGAGCAGTACTTC
NA	few	TRBV30	TRBJ1-2	CAWRYEPNYGYTF	TGTGCCTGGAGGTACGAACCTAACTATGGCTACACCTTC